The 7 T cell receptor beta chains given below trace back to one sample, sequenced in a study of cytomegalovirus exposure and HLA in healthy donors. 13 Jbeta primers and 60 Vbeta primers were used for the PCR. Measured with immunoSEQ multiplex PCR; TCRdb has only the in-frame clones, and not every one. The table shows about 120,000 clones, with less than 75% occurring only once. The sample taken for sequencing was PBMCs. These receptors were obtained from a woman aged 40 to 55 in good health and CMV-seronegative.

V usage is TRBV6-6 and J usage is TRBJ1-4, with D possibly TRBD1 on 5 matching bases. The V end lost 5 bases, the J end lost 5 bases, and 15 bases lay between the germline ends. Germline loops: CDR1 MNHNY, CDR2 SVGAGI (reference sequence). The CDR3 is made up of 15 amino acids. This CDR3 reads CASSPASGGNEKLFF. CDR3 in DNA: TGTGCCAGCAGTCCCGCCTCCGGGGGAAATGAAAAACTGTTTTTT.

CDR3 nucleotide sequence: TGCGCCAGCAGCCCGGGGACAGGGACGGCTCAGCCCCAGCATTTT. Its protein is CASSPGTGTAQPQHF. This chain connects TRBV5-1 to TRBJ1-5, with 9 bases aligning to TRBD1. This CDR3 is 15 amino acids long. Germline CDR1 SGHRS, CDR2 YFSETQ. V trimming: 4 bases; J trimming: 6 bases; junction bases outside the gene matches: 8.

The chain is built from TRBV7-9 and TRBJ1-3; 8 positions match TRBD1. Germline V gene data show CDR1 as SEHNR and CDR2 as FQNEAQ (reference sequence). The V segment lost 10 bases and the J segment 4 bases; nucleotides outside the gene matches: 15. The CDR3 spans 16 residues. CDR3 bases: TGTGCCATCCTAGCCCTTTCCAGGGGGCGCGGAAACACCATATATTTT. This translates into CAILALSRGRGNTIYF.

The chain combines TRBV6-6 with TRBJ2-7; 8 nucleotides align to TRBD1. Germline trimming cut 6 bases from V and 1 base from J; bases unmatched to any gene: 5. CDR1 is MNHNY, CDR2 SVGAGI, per germline (reference sequence). The CDR3 totals 14 residues. CDR3 protein: CASSGTGPSYEQYF. CDR3 DNA: TGTGCCAGCAGCGGGACAGGCCCGTCCTACGAGCAGTACTTC.

The V gene is TRBV6-1, the J gene TRBJ1-4, with TRBD1 as a possible D gene (6 bases). Germline assignment: CDR1 MNHNS and CDR2 SASEGT. The CDR3 is 14 residues long. The V gene lost 6 bases and the J gene lost 5 bases, with 13 bases spanning the gap. In DNA form, the CDR3 reads TGTGCCAGCAGGTTTACAGGGATGAATGAAAAACTGTTTTTT. It encodes CASRFTGMNEKLFF.

As for this clone: One junction end does not reproduce the germline sequence, and a read error may be involved. V and J are TRBV7-9 and TRBJ2-3; D is unresolved. Germline CDR1 is SEHNR and CDR2 is FQNEAQ (reference sequence). The CDR3 covers 12 residues. The CDR3 spells CSSSEVTDTQYF. CDR3 DNA sequence: TGTTCCAGCAGCGAGGTCACAGATACGCAGTATTTT. Variable domain in full (rest from reference TRBV7-9 and TRBJ2-3): DTGVSQNPRHKITKRGQNVTFRCDPISEHNRLYWYRQTLGQGPEFLTYFQNEAQLEKSRLLSDRFSAERPKGSFSTLEIQRTEQGDSAMYLCSSSEVTDTQYFGPGTRLTVL.

This clone was found a few times. V gene TRBV27 combines with J gene TRBJ2-1; a weak D match, TRBD2 (6 bases). Trimming pared 0 bases from V and 6 bases from J, leaving 12 bases between. This CDR3 is built from 15 residues. Looked up from germline, CDR1 is MNHEY and CDR2 is SMNVEV (reference sequence). Here the CDR3 reads CASSLSGSGPNEQFF. For the CDR3, the DNA is TGTGCCAGCAGTTTATCGGGTAGCGGTCCCAATGAGCAGTTCTTC.